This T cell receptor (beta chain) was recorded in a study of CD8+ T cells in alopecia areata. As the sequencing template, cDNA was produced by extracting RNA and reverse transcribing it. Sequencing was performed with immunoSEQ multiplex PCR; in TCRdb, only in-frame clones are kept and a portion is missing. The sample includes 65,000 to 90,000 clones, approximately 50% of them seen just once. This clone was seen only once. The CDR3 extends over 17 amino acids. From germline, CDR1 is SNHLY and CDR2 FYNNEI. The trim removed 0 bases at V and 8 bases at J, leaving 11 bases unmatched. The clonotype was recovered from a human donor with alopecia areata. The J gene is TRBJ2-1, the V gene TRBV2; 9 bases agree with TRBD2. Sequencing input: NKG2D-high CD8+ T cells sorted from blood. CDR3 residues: CASSEAGLAGSDDEQFF. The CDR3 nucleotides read TGTGCCAGCAGTGAAGCGGGGCTAGCGGGGTCGGACGATGAGCAGTTCTTC.